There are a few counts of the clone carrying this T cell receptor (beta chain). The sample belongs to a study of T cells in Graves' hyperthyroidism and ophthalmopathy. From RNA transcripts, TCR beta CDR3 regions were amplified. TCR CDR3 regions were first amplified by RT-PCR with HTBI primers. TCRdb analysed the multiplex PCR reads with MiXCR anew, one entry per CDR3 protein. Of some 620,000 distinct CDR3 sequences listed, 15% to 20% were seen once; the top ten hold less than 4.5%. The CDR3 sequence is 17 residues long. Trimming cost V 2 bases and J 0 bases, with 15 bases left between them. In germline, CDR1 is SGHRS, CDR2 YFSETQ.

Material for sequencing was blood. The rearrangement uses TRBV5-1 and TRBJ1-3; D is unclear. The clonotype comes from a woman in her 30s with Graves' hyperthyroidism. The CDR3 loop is CASSFWVAGSSGNTIYF. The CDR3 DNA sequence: TGCGCCAGCAGCTTTTGGGTCGCGGGCAGCTCTGGAAACACCATATATTTT.